This T cell receptor beta chain was observed in a study of cytomegalovirus exposure and HLA in healthy donors. This clone showed up just once. The antigen is unknown. Clones were sequenced by immunoSEQ multiplex PCR, and TCRdb holds only the in-frame ones, with some missing. In the table there are tens of thousands of clones, roughly 84% of which are singletons. The CDR3 sequence is 15 residues long. CDR1 SEHNR and CDR2 FQNEAQ come from the germline V gene (reference sequence). V lost 1 base and J 5 bases, leaving 9 bases between the germline ends. Findings and caveats of the study: Three of the chains that were CMV-associated were confirmed in vitro to be specific for CMV antigens. The study designated around 150 TCR beta chains cytomegalovirus-associated.

The chain uses TRBV7-9 and TRBJ1-6, with D maybe TRBD1 (5 bases). The sequencing sample was made of PBMCs. The TCR sequence derives from a young woman in good health and CMV-seropositive. CDR3 DNA: TGTGCCAGCAGCTTAGTACAGGAAAATAATTCACCCCTCCACTTT. This encodes CASSLVQENNSPLHF.